The text below deals with one TCR beta chain. The data originate from a study of T cell responses to AZD1222 COVID-19 vaccine. The table came from immunoSEQ multiplex PCR; TCRdb's copy has only in-frame clones and leaves some out. The top ten clones hold around 15% of a sample with about 110,000 clones, 80% to 90% of them seen once. The V and J ends lost 6 bases and 1 base respectively, with 15 bases between them. The CDR3 length is 14 residues. The V gene's germline CDR1 is SQVTM and CDR2 ANQGSEA. The chain couples TRBV29-1 to TRBJ2-5; no definite D call. This TCR came from an adult who received the AZD1222 COVID-19 vaccine. Sequenced here: peripheral blood, sampled 28 days after the second AZD1222 dose. CDR3 loop: CSVPDPLTQETQYF. The CDR3 DNA reads TGCAGCGTCCCGGACCCTCTTACCCAAGAGACCCAGTACTTC.